This T cell receptor beta chain was obtained from a study of T cells in Graves' hyperthyroidism and ophthalmopathy. Across the study: Specimen type is peripheral blood, collected at initial diagnosis prior to any treatment.

This clonotype came up many times. Its target is unknown. The V gene lost 3 bases and the J gene lost 1 base, with 13 bases spanning the gap. There are 15 residues in the CDR3. CDR1 is MNHNS and CDR2 is SASEGT in the germline V gene. General study points: Most thyroid clonotypes expanded above 0.001 were also detected in blood.

Amplified TCR beta CDR3 regions derived from RNA transcripts. A first-round RT-PCR of the TCR CDR3 used the HTBI primer set. A single record per CDR3 protein comes from TCRdb applying MiXCR to the multiplex PCR reads. The sample lists about 610,000 distinct CDR3 sequences; 16% were seen once. The sequence was obtained from a woman aged 40 to 55 with Graves' ophthalmopathy. This chain joins TRBV6-1 and TRBJ2-7; no definite D call. What was sequenced was blood. The CDR3 loop is CASSEKLRISYEQYF. As DNA, the CDR3 is TGTGCCAGCAGTGAGAAGTTGAGGATATCCTACGAGCAGTACTTC.